These 16 T cell receptor beta chains share one sample of origin, sequenced in a study of T-cell reconstitution after alpha-beta-depleted transplantation in children. Unique molecular identifiers were built into the TCRbeta library. TCRdb used MiXCR to reprocess the PCR reads, holding one entry per CDR3 protein. The table has hundreds of thousands of distinct CDR3 sequences, approximately 8% seen once. Sequenced material: PBMCs, mostly from graft donor cells, taken 180 days after TCRalphabeta/CD19-depleted stem cell transplant. The receptors here all came from a male patient younger than 18 who had a stem cell transplant for acute lymphoblastic leukemia, so the T cells may come from the graft donor.

This clonotype was picked up many times. V usage is TRBV7-2 and J usage is TRBJ2-2; D possibly corresponds to TRBD2 (6 bases). CDR1 is SGHTA, CDR2 FQGNSA, per germline. The V and J ends lost 8 bases and 6 bases respectively, with 16 bases between them. The CDR3 extends over 14 amino acids. The DNA of the CDR3 is TGTGCCAGCGTTTTAAGGGAGGTGGCCGGGGAGCTGTTTTTT. It yields the protein CASVLREVAGELFF.

This clonotype was found many times. This chain connects TRBV7-2 to TRBJ2-1; D possibly corresponds to TRBD1 (8 bases). The CDR3 covers 15 residues. The ends were cut back, 5 bases at V and 3 bases at J, with 14 bases in the middle. Per germline, CDR1 SGHTA and CDR2 FQGNSA. In DNA form, the CDR3 reads TGTGCCAGCAGCGCACAGGGGGGGGGCTACAATGAGCAGTTCTTC. Encoded protein: CASSAQGGGYNEQFF.

The sample holds many counts of this clonotype. This chain uses TRBV5-1 with TRBJ2-7; a possible D gene is TRBD2 (5 bases). V was pared by 1 base and J by 7 bases, with 15 bases between. Germline CDR1 is SGHRS and CDR2 is YFSETQ. The CDR3 has 14 amino acids. The CDR3 DNA reads as TGCGCCAGCAGCTTGATCAGGTCCGGGAAAGAGCAGTACTTC. Translating it yields CASSLIRSGKEQYF.

In this sample, this clonotype turned up many times. The chain recombines TRBV20-1 with TRBJ2-6; D tentatively fits TRBD1 or TRBD2 (5 bases each). The length of the CDR3 is 15 residues. The germline V gene has CDR1 DFQATT and CDR2 SNEGSKA (reference sequence). The ends were cut back, 6 bases at V and 9 bases at J, with 21 bases in the middle. The CDR3 region has the DNA TGCAGTGCCCGGGACGGTCTCTGGGGTGACAACGTCCTGACTTTC. This codes for CSARDGLWGDNVLTF.

The chain recombines TRBV19 with TRBJ2-7; D gene unclear. Deletions cut 7 bases from V and 4 bases from J, with 11 bases between. This CDR3 is built from 12 residues. Germline V CDR1 and CDR2: LNHDA, SQIVND (reference sequence). For the CDR3, the DNA is TGTGCCAGTAACAAACCCCCATACGAGCAGTACTTC. It translates to CASNKPPYEQYF.

This clonotype was counted ten times or more. The gene calls are TRBV4-1 and TRBJ1-1; TRBD1 agrees at 9 bases. The CDR3 extends over 15 amino acids. The germline V gene has CDR1 MGHRA and CDR2 YSYEKL. V was pared by 2 bases and J by 4 bases, with 5 bases of the junction left unmatched. The CDR3 protein is CASSQFDRGFTEAFF. As DNA, the CDR3 is TGCGCCAGCAGCCAATTTGACAGGGGGTTCACTGAAGCTTTCTTT.

This clonotype was detected ten times or more. CDR3 nucleotides: TGCAGTGCTAGAGATTGGATGACAGGGACCGTCTATGGCTACACCTTC. Amino acids: CSARDWMTGTVYGYTF. The rearrangement uses TRBV20-1 and TRBJ1-2; TRBD1 matches at 7 bases. J gave up 4 bases and V 0 bases, and 11 bases lay outside the gene matches. The CDR3 spans 16 residues. Germline values: CDR1 DFQATT, CDR2 SNEGSKA (reference sequence).

This clonotype was detected many times. This chain joins TRBV12-3 or TRBV12-4 and TRBJ2-1, with TRBD2 identical over 12 bases. After removal of 4 bases from V and 10 bases from J, the junction contained 11 bases not matched to a gene. CDR3 length equals 16 residues. The CDR3: CASSSLAGGPLREQFF. The CDR3 nucleotides are TGTGCCAGCAGTTCCCTAGCGGGGGGGCCCCTGAGAGAGCAGTTCTTC.

This clonotype occurred many times. The chain recombines TRBV7-9 with TRBJ2-7; D remains ambiguous. V lost 0 bases to trimming and J lost 9 bases, with 9 bases between them. The CDR3 length is 12 residues. Per germline, CDR1 SEHNR and CDR2 FQNEAQ (reference sequence). CDR3 residues: CASSLAEEGQYF. The CDR3 DNA sequence: TGTGCCAGCAGCTTAGCAGAGGAAGGGCAGTACTTC.

This clonotype was seen at least ten times. The rearrangement links TRBV20-1 to TRBJ1-6; weak D call: TRBD1 (6 bases). Germline CDR1 and CDR2: DFQATT and SNEGSKA (reference sequence). This CDR3 is 15 amino acids long. Trimming stripped 2 bases from V and 7 bases from J, with 15 bases between. CDR3: CSARSSQGSNSPLHF. CDR3 DNA sequence: TGCAGTGCTAGATCCTCTCAGGGGTCAAATTCACCCCTCCACTTT.

This clonotype was observed at least ten times. The chain has TRBV12-3 or TRBV12-4 and TRBJ2-5; no definite D call. Trimming removed 6 bases at V and 4 bases at J, with 9 bases between. This CDR3 has 12 amino acids. CDR3 bases: TGTGCCAGCAGCCCGATGGGAGAGACCCAGTACTTC. The encoded protein is CASSPMGETQYF.

In its sample, this clonotype was seen many times. This rearrangement joins TRBV6-5 to TRBJ1-4; D remains ambiguous. CDR3 length equals 14 residues. In germline, CDR1 is MNHEY, CDR2 SVGAGI. Trimming left V 2 bases short and J 5 bases short, with 9 bases between. The CDR3 nucleotides are TGTGCCAGCAGTTACAGGGTATGGAATGAAAAACTGTTTTTT. It encodes CASSYRVWNEKLFF.

This clonotype has ten or more counts. The chain uses TRBV10-2 and TRBJ1-1; 7 bases fit TRBD1. V shed 5 bases, J shed 11 bases, and the junction held 11 bases outside the gene matches. Per the germline V gene, CDR1 is WSHSY and CDR2 is SAAADI. The CDR3 runs 13 residues. CDR3 loop: CASSKPGQSSAFF. CDR3 sequence (DNA): TGCGCCAGCAGTAAACCGGGACAGTCGTCGGCTTTCTTT.

The table lists this clonotype with a few counts. The V and J genes are TRBV18 and TRBJ1-1; no definite D call. Germline V CDR1 and CDR2: KGHSH, LQKENI. CDR3 length equals 16 residues. Trimming shortened V by 6 bases and J by 5 bases, and 22 bases separated the two germline ends. The chain's CDR3 is CASSQRESSLKTEAFF. CDR3 sequence (DNA): TGTGCCAGCTCCCAGCGCGAAAGTTCCCTCAAGACTGAAGCTTTCTTT.

This clonotype was found many times. The V gene is TRBV4-2, the J gene TRBJ2-2, with no clear D. Germline loops: CDR1 LGHNA, CDR2 YNFKEQ. V lost 0 bases and J lost 0, with 5 bases in between. This CDR3 has 15 amino acids. The CDR3 protein is CASSQDSANTGELFF. As DNA, the CDR3 is TGTGCCAGCAGCCAAGACAGCGCGAACACCGGGGAGCTGTTTTTT.

This clonotype was detected ten times or more. One end of the junction fails to match germline, which may point to a read error. The chain couples TRBV7-7 to TRBJ2-7, with D perhaps given as TRBD1 or TRBD2 (5 bases each). In germline, CDR1 is SSHAT, CDR2 FNYEAQ (reference sequence). This CDR3 spans 15 amino acids. CDR3: CASSLAQGVVYEQYF. DNA for the CDR3: TGTGCTAGCAGCTTAGCTCAGGGAGTAGTCTACGAGCAGTACTTC.